This is a list of T cell receptor beta chains from one sample in a study of cytomegalovirus exposure and HLA in healthy donors. The data were produced by immunoSEQ multiplex PCR, yet TCRdb's version contains in-frame clones alone and is incomplete. The data show 150,000 to 200,000 clones, 60% to 80% seen once. Input material: PBMCs. These TCRs come from a man in his sixties in good health and CMV-seronegative. Each CDR3 is given with its conserved first and last residue. A D gene is named only where the DNA matches it firmly. Size is omitted from some rows. Given values are once, few, many or a class for expanded clones.

d_call j_call v_call clone_size cdr3_aa cdr3_nt
TRBD1 TRBJ1-2 TRBV28 NA CASSLGQFYGYTF TGTGCCAGCAGTTTGGGACAGTTTTATGGCTACACCTTC
TRBD2 TRBJ2-3 TRBV2 NA CASRGTSGSTDTQYF TGTGCCAGCAGGGGGACTAGCGGGTCCACAGATACGCAGTATTTT
NA TRBJ2-7 TRBV27 NA CASSFDRSPSYEQYF TGTGCCAGCAGTTTCGACAGGTCCCCTTCCTACGAGCAGTACTTC
TRBD2 TRBJ2-1 TRBV29-1 NA CSVENWLAGGYEQFF TGCAGCGTTGAAAATTGGCTAGCGGGAGGCTATGAGCAGTTCTTC
TRBD2 TRBJ2-1 TRBV10-3 NA CAISGRTSGRDEQFF TGTGCCATCAGCGGAAGGACTAGCGGGAGGGATGAGCAGTTCTTC
TRBD1 TRBJ2-7 TRBV10-3 NA CAINRQGAPEQYF TGTGCCATCAATCGACAGGGGGCTCCCGAGCAGTACTTC
NA TRBJ2-7 TRBV7-9 once CSSSLAGQGTYEQYF TGTTCCAGCAGCCTAGCGGGACAGGGAACCTACGAGCAGTACTTC
NA TRBJ2-6 TRBV21-1 few CASSERKGGTPSGANVLTF TGTGCCAGCAGCGAAAGGAAAGGGGGAACCCCCTCTGGGGCCAACGTCCTGACTTTC
TRBD1 TRBJ2-1 TRBV14 NA CASSRGPGTGDNEQFF TGTGCCAGCAGCCGCGGTCCCGGGACAGGGGACAATGAGCAGTTCTTC
TRBD2 TRBJ2-7 TRBV7-2 NA CASSLAGLAGGYEQYF TGTGCCAGCAGCTTAGCGGGACTAGCGGGAGGGTACGAGCAGTACTTC
NA TRBJ1-5 TRBV4-3 few CASSQGSGQGQPQHF TGCGCCAGCAGCCAAGGGTCGGGACAAGGGCAGCCCCAGCATTTT
TRBD1 TRBJ2-7 TRBV7-2 NA CASSEGTVPYEQYF TGTGCCAGCAGCGAGGGGACAGTCCCCTACGAGCAGTACTTC
NA TRBJ1-5 TRBV30 once CTWSVLGSNQPQHF TGTACCTGGAGTGTACTAGGGAGCAATCAGCCCCAGCATTTT
TRBD1 TRBJ2-2 TRBV6-5 few CASSTGVRELFF TGTGCCAGCAGCACAGGGGTTCGGGAGCTGTTTTTT
TRBD2 TRBJ2-3 TRBV5-4 NA CASSPGTSGSPDTQYF TGTGCCAGCAGCCCAGGGACTAGCGGGTCCCCAGATACGCAGTATTTT
NA TRBJ1-2 TRBV20-1 NA CSAGEDYGYTF TGCAGTGCAGGGGAGGACTATGGCTACACCTTC
TRBD1 TRBJ2-3 TRBV5-1 NA CASSSGGQGGTDTQYF TGCGCCAGCAGCTCGGGGGGACAGGGAGGCACAGATACGCAGTATTTT
TRBD2 TRBJ2-5 TRBV7-6 once CASSRAGVGETQYF TGTGCCAGCAGCCGAGCGGGGGTCGGGGAGACCCAGTACTTC
NA TRBJ2-7 TRBV5-4 once CASSSMGTDEQYF TGTGCCAGCAGCAGCATGGGGACTGACGAGCAGTACTTC
NA TRBJ2-7 TRBV13 few CASSAGLNYEQYF TGTGCCAGCAGCGCGGGACTGAACTACGAGCAGTATTTC
TRBD2 TRBJ2-3 TRBV7-9 NA CSSSPPGLAGGDTQYF TGTTCCAGCAGCCCCCCCGGACTAGCGGGAGGAGATACGCAGTATTTT
TRBD1 TRBJ2-3 TRBV11-2 few CASSLDRGPTDTQYF TGTGCCAGCAGCTTAGATAGGGGGCCCACAGATACGCAGTATTTT
NA TRBJ1-3 TRBV5-1 NA CASSLGTGAGGNTIYF TGCGCCAGCAGCTTGGGCACAGGCGCGGGAGGAAACACCATATATTTT
TRBD1 TRBJ1-2 TRBV4-3 NA CASSQGDRVYGYTF TGCGCCAGCAGCCAAGGGGACAGGGTCTATGGCTACACCTTC
NA TRBJ1-4 TRBV18 NA CASSPDRPTNEKLFF TGTGCCAGCTCACCAGACAGGCCAACTAATGAAAAACTGTTTTTT
TRBD1 TRBJ1-4 TRBV27 NA CASSITGVNEKLFF TGTGCCAGCAGCATAACAGGGGTGAATGAAAAACTGTTTTTT
NA TRBJ1-5 TRBV1 NA CTSSQDHWRGPYSNQPQHF TGCACCAGCAGCCAAGATCATTGGAGGGGCCCTTATAGCAATCAGCCCCAGCATTTT
TRBD1 TRBJ1-1 TRBV11-2 NA CASSADRGRVAFF TGTGCCAGCAGCGCAGACAGGGGAAGGGTAGCTTTCTTT
TRBD2 TRBJ2-1 TRBV6-4 NA CASSDQPGLAGGEQFF TGTGCCAGCAGTGACCAACCGGGACTAGCGGGAGGAGAGCAGTTCTTC
TRBD2 TRBJ2-1 TRBV5-1 few CASSLAGRTRALDEQFF TGCGCCAGCAGCTTGGCCGGAAGGACTAGGGCCCTCGATGAGCAGTTCTTC
NA TRBJ1-2 TRBV7-2 NA CASSSDRFNYGYTF TGTGCCAGCAGCTCAGACAGGTTCAACTATGGCTACACCTTC
TRBD1 TRBJ2-3 TRBV9 NA CASSLRDRSTDTQYF TGTGCCAGCAGCCTCCGGGACAGAAGCACAGATACGCAGTATTTT
NA TRBJ2-2 TRBV29-1 NA CSVYSGRNTGELFF TGCAGCGTTTACAGCGGACGGAACACCGGGGAGCTGTTTTTT